This T cell receptor beta chain came from a study of T cells in localized non-small cell lung cancer. With respect to this clone: Antigen: not known.

Broader study findings: Uninvolved adjacent lung showed peak T cell clonality, exceeding tumor.

Repertoires were generated with immunoSEQ multiplex PCR, while TCRdb's copy carries only in-frame clones and drops some. The sample holds over 700 clones, roughly 18% seen once. The adjacent lung that was sampled lay at least 2 cm from the tumor margin and showed no atypia. Sequenced material: normal lung tissue next to the tumor, taken before any cancer treatment. The receptor was derived from a man aged 40 to 70 with stage III squamous cell lung carcinoma.

The CDR3 coding sequence is TGTGCCAGGCAGGCGGGTTCTGGGGCCAACGTCCTGACTTTC. Translating it yields CARQAGSGANVLTF. The chain carries TRBV2 and TRBJ2-6; D might be TRBD2 (5 bases). Looked up from germline, CDR1 is SNHLY and CDR2 is FYNNEI. The CDR3 is made up of 14 amino acids. Trimming cost V 9 bases and J 1 base, with 10 bases left between them.